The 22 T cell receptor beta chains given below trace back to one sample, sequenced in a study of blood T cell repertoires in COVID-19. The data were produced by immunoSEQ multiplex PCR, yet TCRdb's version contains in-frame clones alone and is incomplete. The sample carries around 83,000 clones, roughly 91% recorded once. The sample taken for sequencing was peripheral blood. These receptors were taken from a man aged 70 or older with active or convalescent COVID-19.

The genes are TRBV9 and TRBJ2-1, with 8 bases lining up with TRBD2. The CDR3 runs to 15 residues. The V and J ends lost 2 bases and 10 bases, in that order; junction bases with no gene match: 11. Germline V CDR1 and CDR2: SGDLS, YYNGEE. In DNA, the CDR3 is TGTGCCAGCAGCGTCGGACTAGCCCGAGTAGACGAGCAGTTCTTC. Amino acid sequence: CASSVGLARVDEQFF.

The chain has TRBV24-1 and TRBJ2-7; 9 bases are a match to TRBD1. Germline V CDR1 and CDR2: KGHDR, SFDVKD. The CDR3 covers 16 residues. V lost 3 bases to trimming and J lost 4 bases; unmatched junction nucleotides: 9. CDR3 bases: TGTGCCACCAGTGATGCCACGGGACAGGGAATTTACGAGCAGTACTTC. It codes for CATSDATGQGIYEQYF.

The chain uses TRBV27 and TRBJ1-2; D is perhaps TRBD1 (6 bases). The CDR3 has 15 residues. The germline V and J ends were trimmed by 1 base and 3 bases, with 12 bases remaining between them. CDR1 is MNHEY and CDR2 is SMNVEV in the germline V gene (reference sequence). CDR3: CASSLYLGADYGYTF. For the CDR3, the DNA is TGTGCCAGCAGTTTATACCTGGGGGCCGACTATGGCTACACCTTC.

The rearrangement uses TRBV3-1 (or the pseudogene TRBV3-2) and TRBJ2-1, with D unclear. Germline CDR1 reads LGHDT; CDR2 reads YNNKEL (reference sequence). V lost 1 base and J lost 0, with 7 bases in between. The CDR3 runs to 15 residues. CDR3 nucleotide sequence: TGTGCCAGCAGCCAAGGCAGAAGCTCCTACAATGAGCAGTTCTTC. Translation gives CASSQGRSSYNEQFF.

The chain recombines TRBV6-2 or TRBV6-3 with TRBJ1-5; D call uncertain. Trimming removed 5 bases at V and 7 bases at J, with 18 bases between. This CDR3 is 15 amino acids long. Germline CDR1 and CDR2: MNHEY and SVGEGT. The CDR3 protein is CASSPGVGSYQPQHF. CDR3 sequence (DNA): TGTGCCAGCAGTCCCGGGGTGGGGTCTTACCAGCCCCAGCATTTT.

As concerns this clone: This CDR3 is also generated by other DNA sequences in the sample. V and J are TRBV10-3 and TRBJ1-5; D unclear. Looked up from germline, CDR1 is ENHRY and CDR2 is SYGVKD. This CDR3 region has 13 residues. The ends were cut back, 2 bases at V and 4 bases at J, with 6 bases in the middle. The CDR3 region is CAISEGSNQPQHF. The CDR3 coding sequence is TGTGCCATCAGTGAGGGTAGTAATCAGCCCCAGCATTTT.

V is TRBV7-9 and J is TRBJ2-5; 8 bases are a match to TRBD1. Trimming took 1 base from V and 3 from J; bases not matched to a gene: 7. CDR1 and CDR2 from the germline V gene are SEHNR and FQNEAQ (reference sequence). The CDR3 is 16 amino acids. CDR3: CASSLDFGQGEETQYF. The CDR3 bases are TGTGCCAGCAGCTTAGATTTCGGACAGGGAGAAGAGACCCAGTACTTC.

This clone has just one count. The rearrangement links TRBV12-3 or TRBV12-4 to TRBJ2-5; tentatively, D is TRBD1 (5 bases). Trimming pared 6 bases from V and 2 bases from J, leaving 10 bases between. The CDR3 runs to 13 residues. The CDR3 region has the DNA TGTGCCAGCAGCCGAAGACAGCAAGAGACCCAGTACTTC. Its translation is CASSRRQQETQYF.

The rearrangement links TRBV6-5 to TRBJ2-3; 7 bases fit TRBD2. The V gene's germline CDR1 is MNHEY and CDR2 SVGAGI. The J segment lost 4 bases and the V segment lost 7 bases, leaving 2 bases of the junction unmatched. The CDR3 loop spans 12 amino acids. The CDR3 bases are TGTGCCAGCACTAGCGGATCAGATACGCAGTATTTT. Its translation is CASTSGSDTQYF.

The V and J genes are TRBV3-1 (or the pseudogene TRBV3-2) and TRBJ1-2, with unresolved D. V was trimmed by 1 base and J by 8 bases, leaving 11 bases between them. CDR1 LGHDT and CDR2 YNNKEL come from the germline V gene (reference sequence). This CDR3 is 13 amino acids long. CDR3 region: CASSQGGIWGYTF. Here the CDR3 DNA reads TGTGCCAGCAGCCAAGGAGGGATTTGGGGCTACACCTTC.

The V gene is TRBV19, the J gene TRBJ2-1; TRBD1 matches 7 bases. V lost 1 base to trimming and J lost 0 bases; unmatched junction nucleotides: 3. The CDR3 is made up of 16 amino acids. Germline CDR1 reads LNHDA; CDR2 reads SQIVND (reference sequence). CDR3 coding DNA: TGTGCCAGTAGTATAGCGACAGGGAGCTCCTACAATGAGCAGTTCTTC. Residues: CASSIATGSSYNEQFF.

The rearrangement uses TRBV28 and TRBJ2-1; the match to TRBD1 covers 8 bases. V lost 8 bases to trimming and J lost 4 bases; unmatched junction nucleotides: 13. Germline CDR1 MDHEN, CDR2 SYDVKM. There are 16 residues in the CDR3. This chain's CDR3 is CASSPGGQGGYNEQFF. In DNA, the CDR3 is TGTGCCAGCTCCCCCGGAGGACAGGGTGGATACAATGAGCAGTTCTTC.

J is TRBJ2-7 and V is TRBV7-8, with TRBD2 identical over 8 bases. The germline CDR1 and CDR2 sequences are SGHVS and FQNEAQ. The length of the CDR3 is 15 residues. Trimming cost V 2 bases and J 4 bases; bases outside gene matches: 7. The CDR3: CASSLLTAGEYEQYF. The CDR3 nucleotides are TGTGCCAGCAGCTTACTTACAGCGGGGGAATACGAGCAGTACTTC.

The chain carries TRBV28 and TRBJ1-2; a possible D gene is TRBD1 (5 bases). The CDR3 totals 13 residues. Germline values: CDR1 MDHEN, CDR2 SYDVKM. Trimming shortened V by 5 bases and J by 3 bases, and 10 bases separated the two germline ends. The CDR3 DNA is TGTGCCAGCAGTCCAGGGAGGGACTATGGCTACACCTTC. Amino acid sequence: CASSPGRDYGYTF.

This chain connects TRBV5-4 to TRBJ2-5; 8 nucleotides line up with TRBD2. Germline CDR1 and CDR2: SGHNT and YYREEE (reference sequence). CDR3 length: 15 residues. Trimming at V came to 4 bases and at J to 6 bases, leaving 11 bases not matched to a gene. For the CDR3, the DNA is TGTGCCAGCAGCCGAGCGGGAGCTCTCCTAAAGACCCAGTACTTC. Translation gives CASSRAGALLKTQYF.

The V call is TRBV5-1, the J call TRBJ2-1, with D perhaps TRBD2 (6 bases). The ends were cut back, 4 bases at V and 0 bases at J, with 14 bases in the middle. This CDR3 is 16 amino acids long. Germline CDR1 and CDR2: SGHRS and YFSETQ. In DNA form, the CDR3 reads TGCGCCAGCAGCAGCCTAGCGCGCCCCTCCTACAATGAGCAGTTCTTC. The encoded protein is CASSSLARPSYNEQFF.

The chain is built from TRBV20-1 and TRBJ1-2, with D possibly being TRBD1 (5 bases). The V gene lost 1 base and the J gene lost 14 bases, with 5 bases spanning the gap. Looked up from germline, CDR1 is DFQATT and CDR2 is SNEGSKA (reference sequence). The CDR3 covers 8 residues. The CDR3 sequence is CSARAGTF. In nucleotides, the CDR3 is TGCAGTGCTAGAGCAGGGACCTTC.

CDR3 coding DNA: TGTGCCAGCAGGCCTCAGGGTTCCTATGGCTACACCTTC. Translation gives CASRPQGSYGYTF. The V call is TRBV28, the J call TRBJ1-2, with D possibly TRBD1 on 5 matching bases. Trimming pared 6 bases from V and 4 bases from J, leaving 12 bases between. The CDR3 loop spans 13 amino acids. Germline V gene sequence: CDR1 MDHEN, CDR2 SYDVKM.

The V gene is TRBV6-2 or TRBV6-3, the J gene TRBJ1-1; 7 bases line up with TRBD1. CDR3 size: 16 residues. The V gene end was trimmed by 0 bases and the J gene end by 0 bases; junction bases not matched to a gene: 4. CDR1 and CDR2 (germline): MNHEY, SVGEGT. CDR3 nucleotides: TGTGCCAGCAGTTACTCGGGACAGCCCATGAACACTGAAGCTTTCTTT. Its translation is CASSYSGQPMNTEAFF.

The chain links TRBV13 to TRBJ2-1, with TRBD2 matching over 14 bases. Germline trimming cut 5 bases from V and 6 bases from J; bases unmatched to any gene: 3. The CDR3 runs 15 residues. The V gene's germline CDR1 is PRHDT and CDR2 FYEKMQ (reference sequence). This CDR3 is CASSPGLAGVNEQFF. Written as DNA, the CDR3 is TGTGCCAGCAGCCCGGGACTAGCGGGGGTCAATGAGCAGTTCTTC. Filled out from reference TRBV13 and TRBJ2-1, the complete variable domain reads AAGVIQSPRHLIKEKRETATLKCYPIPRHDTVYWYQQGPGQDPQFLISFYEKMQSDKGSIPDRFSAQQFSDYHSELNMSSLELGDSALYFCASSPGLAGVNEQFFGPGTRLTVL.

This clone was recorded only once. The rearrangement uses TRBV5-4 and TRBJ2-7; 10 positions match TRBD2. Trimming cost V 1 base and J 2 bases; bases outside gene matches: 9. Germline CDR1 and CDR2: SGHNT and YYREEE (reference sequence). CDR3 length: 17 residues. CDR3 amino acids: CASSLKLRAGGPYEQYF. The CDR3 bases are TGTGCCAGCAGCTTGAAATTGAGAGCGGGAGGGCCCTACGAGCAGTACTTC.

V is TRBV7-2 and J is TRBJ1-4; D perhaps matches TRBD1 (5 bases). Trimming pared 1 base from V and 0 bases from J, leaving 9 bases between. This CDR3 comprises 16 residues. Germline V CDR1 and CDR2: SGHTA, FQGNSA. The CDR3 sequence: CASSLEGPATNEKLFF. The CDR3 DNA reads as TGTGCCAGCAGCTTAGAGGGGCCGGCAACTAATGAAAAACTGTTTTTT.